The rows below give T cell receptor beta chains drawn from one sample of a study of T cell clusters in autoimmune cytopenias. No DNA is given; TCRdb re-called the multiplex PCR reads and lists each CDR3 protein once. This table lists some 6,700 distinct CDR3 sequences. Another study also made use of these data, one on T cell repertoires in aging, cancer and after chemotherapy.

The sample was peripheral blood. Source of these receptors: a human donor in good health. CDR3s include the opening cysteine and the closing phenylalanine or tryptophan. Part of the rows lack a size; the others show once, few, many or a class for expanded clones.

J gene: TRBJ2-3; V gene: TRBV12-3/TRBV12-4; clone size: medium-sized; CDR3 protein: CASSPRDRGGDTQYF
J gene: TRBJ2-1; V gene: TRBV5-1; clone size: .; CDR3 protein: CASSWAGGLNNEQFF
J gene: TRBJ1-2; V gene: TRBV11-1; clone size: .; CDR3 protein: CASRVTGTAPYGYTF
J gene: TRBJ1-2; V gene: TRBV27; clone size: .; CDR3 protein: CASRSLRGDYHGYTF
J gene: TRBJ1-5; V gene: TRBV6-6; clone size: medium-sized; CDR3 protein: CACNRGASNQPQHF
J gene: TRBJ2-7; V gene: TRBV5-5; clone size: .; CDR3 protein: CASSGHWDGYEQYF
J gene: TRBJ2-3; V gene: TRBV7-2; clone size: .; CDR3 protein: CASRRTRGDTDTQYF
J gene: TRBJ1-2; V gene: TRBV6-5; clone size: .; CDR3 protein: CASKGVKEGYTF
J gene: TRBJ1-4; V gene: TRBV4-1; clone size: .; CDR3 protein: CASSQGQGARGTNEKLFF
J gene: TRBJ1-2; V gene: TRBV19; clone size: .; CDR3 protein: CASSGQGRYTF
J gene: TRBJ2-7; V gene: TRBV19; clone size: medium-sized; CDR3 protein: CASSSWDSVYEQYF
J gene: TRBJ2-1; V gene: TRBV4-2; clone size: .; CDR3 protein: CASSPTKRQGYNEQFF
J gene: TRBJ2-3; V gene: TRBV7-9; clone size: .; CDR3 protein: CASSLSIYLASTDTQYF
J gene: TRBJ1-5; V gene: TRBV29-1; clone size: medium-sized; CDR3 protein: CSVGTANQPQHF
J gene: TRBJ1-4; V gene: TRBV18; clone size: .; CDR3 protein: CASSPSGTGHATNEKLFF
J gene: TRBJ2-7; V gene: TRBV11-1; clone size: medium-sized; CDR3 protein: CASSSWGSYEQYF
J gene: TRBJ2-7; V gene: TRBV14; clone size: .; CDR3 protein: CASSLSLGYEQYF
J gene: TRBJ1-2; V gene: TRBV29-1; clone size: large; CDR3 protein: CSVEQGEGYGYTF
J gene: TRBJ2-5; V gene: TRBV29-1; clone size: medium-sized; CDR3 protein: CSVGATEETQYF
J gene: TRBJ1-1; V gene: TRBV10-3; clone size: .; CDR3 protein: CANSVGGLGTEAFF
J gene: TRBJ1-5; V gene: TRBV6-6; clone size: medium-sized; CDR3 protein: CASSYFDLPIRQPQHF
J gene: TRBJ2-3; V gene: TRBV4-2; clone size: .; CDR3 protein: CASSLGLRRADTQYF
J gene: TRBJ2-1; V gene: TRBV12-3/TRBV12-4; clone size: .; CDR3 protein: CASSLTSGGAYEQFF
J gene: TRBJ2-2; V gene: TRBV5-4; clone size: medium-sized; CDR3 protein: CVTGTGVFGGELFF
J gene: TRBJ2-1; V gene: TRBV6-1; clone size: medium-sized; CDR3 protein: CASSAQGPGLNEQFF
J gene: TRBJ2-5; V gene: TRBV20-1; clone size: .; CDR3 protein: CSARLAGVGETQYF
J gene: TRBJ1-2; V gene: TRBV4-2; clone size: .; CDR3 protein: CASSQGAKYGYTF
J gene: TRBJ2-7; V gene: TRBV6-1; clone size: .; CDR3 protein: CASSVGDRRSYEQYF